This note documents a single T cell receptor beta chain sequence. The treatment here: roughly 19 received Ad26.COV2.S at low or high dose, single or two shots; roughly five received placebo; per-sample allocation not given. Collection of samples fell on day 63 after the first vaccine or placebo injection. Recruitment in Boston yielded a donor of adult age, 18-55 years. The data originate from a study of Ad26.COV2.S vaccination and SARS-CoV-2 variants. Study context: Sample donor was a member of the COV1001 Ad26.COV2.S trial arm. By the intramuscular route, Ad26.COV2.S was given once, or twice 56 days apart.

The protocol was immunoSEQ multiplex PCR, while the TCRdb copy is restricted to in-frame clones and leaves out a portion. This sample yields some 420,000 clones, of which 88% are seen a single time; about 4% belongs to the top ten. CDR3 length: 14 amino acids. V shed 3 bases and J 7 bases; nucleotides not matched to a gene: 3. CDR1 and CDR2 from the germline V gene are SGHTA and FQGNSA. This sequence was found in a person aged 18-60 years who received the Ad26.COV2.S COVID-19 vaccine or a placebo. The chain uses TRBV7-2 and TRBJ1-6; TRBD1 matches 7 bases. Material: peripheral blood, obtained in a trial of Ad26.COV2.S vaccine versus placebo. DNA of the CDR3: TGTGCCAGCAGCTTTACAGGGGTAAATTCACCCCTCCACTTT. It specifies CASSFTGVNSPLHF. Based on the CDR3 plus reference TRBV7-2 and TRBJ1-6, the full variable domain is GAGVSQSPSNKVTEKGKDVELRCDPISGHTALYWYRQSLGQGLEFLIYFQGNSAPDKSGLPSDRFSAERTGGSVSTLTIQRTQQEDSAVYLCASSFTGVNSPLHFGNGTRLTVT.